One and the same sample provided the 2 T cell receptor beta chains below, sequenced in a study of CD8 T cells in Susac syndrome. The authors reverse transcribed roughly 0.5 to 1 ug RNA with random hexamers. TCRdb re-analysed the immunoSEQ multiplex PCR reads in MiXCR, keeping a single row per CDR3 protein. This sample carries roughly 150,000 distinct CDR3 sequences, roughly 95% of them seen once, and the ten largest clones take about 0.086%. Sequenced: CD4+ T cells from PBMCs. The receptor set was obtained from a human donor with multiple sclerosis.

V usage is TRBV6-6 and J usage is TRBJ1-1, with D uncertain. Germline CDR1 reads MNHNY; CDR2 reads SVGAGI (reference sequence). V dropped 6 bases and J dropped 9 bases, with 17 bases sitting between them. This CDR3 region has 13 residues. CDR3 coding DNA: TGTGCCAGCAGCATAACAGATACCAAAAAAGCTTTCTTT. This sequence encodes CASSITDTKKAFF.

The V and J genes are TRBV4-1 and TRBJ2-5; 10 nucleotides line up with TRBD2. Germline CDR1 is MGHRA and CDR2 is YSYEKL. This CDR3 is built from 17 residues. V trimming: 0 bases; J trimming: 1 base; junction bases outside the gene matches: 5. The CDR3 is CASSQDTSGNTQETQYF. The CDR3 bases are TGCGCCAGCAGCCAAGATACTAGCGGGAATACCCAAGAGACCCAGTACTTC.